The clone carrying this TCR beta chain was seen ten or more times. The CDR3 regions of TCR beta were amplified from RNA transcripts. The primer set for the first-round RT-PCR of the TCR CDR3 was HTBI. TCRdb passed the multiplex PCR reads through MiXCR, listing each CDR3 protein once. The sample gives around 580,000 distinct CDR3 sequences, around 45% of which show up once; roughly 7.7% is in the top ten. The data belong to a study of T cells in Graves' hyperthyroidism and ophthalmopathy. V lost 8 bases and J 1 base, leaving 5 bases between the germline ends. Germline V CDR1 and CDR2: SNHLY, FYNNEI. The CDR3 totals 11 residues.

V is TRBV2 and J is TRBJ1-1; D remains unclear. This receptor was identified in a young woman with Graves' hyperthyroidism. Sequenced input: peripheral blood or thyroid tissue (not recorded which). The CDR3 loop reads CASGTNTEAFF. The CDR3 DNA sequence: TGTGCCAGCGGTACGAACACTGAAGCTTTCTTT. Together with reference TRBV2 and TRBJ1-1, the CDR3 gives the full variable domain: EPEVTQTPSHQVTQMGQEVILRCVPISNHLYFYWYRQILGQKVEFLVSFYNNEISEKSEIFDDQFSVERPDGSNFTLKIRSTKLEDSAMYFCASGTNTEAFFGQGTRLTVV.